Each of the 22 T cell receptor beta chains below was sequenced from the same sample in a study of blood T cell repertoires in COVID-19. The assay was immunoSEQ multiplex PCR, and TCRdb's table has in-frame clones only and misses some. The data show about 74,000 clones, with 90% seen just once and 1.4% to 1.5% held by the top ten. The specimen sequenced was peripheral blood. The receptor source for this set is a middle-aged man with acute or convalescent COVID-19.

The CDR3 DNA sequence: TGTGCCAGCAGCGAGCCCGGACAGAACAACTATGGCTACACCTTC. Translated: CASSEPGQNNYGYTF. The V gene is TRBV11-2, the J gene TRBJ1-2; possible D gene TRBD1, 6 bases. The CDR3 loop spans 15 amino acids. Germline-derived CDR1 and CDR2 are SGHAT and FQNNGV. V lost 5 bases, J lost 2 bases, and 15 bases lay in between.

The chain combines TRBV2 with TRBJ2-1; TRBD1 is a possible D gene (6 bases). In germline, CDR1 is SNHLY, CDR2 FYNNEI. The V end was cut by 10 bases, the J end by 2 bases, with 18 bases between. The length of the CDR3 is 15 residues. Here the CDR3 reads CATEENRAAYNEQFF. The CDR3 bases are TGTGCCACCGAGGAGAACAGGGCCGCCTACAATGAGCAGTTCTTC.

J is TRBJ2-2 and V is TRBV27, with TRBD1 matching over 10 bases. The CDR3 runs 22 residues. Germline CDR1 reads MNHEY; CDR2 reads SMNVEV (reference sequence). V trimming: 5 bases; J trimming: 4 bases; junction bases outside the gene matches: 25. The CDR3 sequence is CASSPLRFSGTGALIRTGELFF. DNA for the CDR3: TGTGCCAGCAGTCCGCTCCGCTTCTCCGGGACAGGGGCCCTAATACGCACCGGGGAGCTGTTTTTT.

V gene TRBV21-1 combines with J gene TRBJ2-1; TRBD2, as called in the table, went unchecked against the DNA. TRBV21-1 is annotated as a pseudogene. The CDR3 runs 17 residues. Written as DNA, the CDR3 is TGTGCCAGCAGCAAAGGGGGGGGGCCCACCTCCTACAATGAGCAGTTCTTC. This gives the protein CASSKGGGPTSYNEQFF.

The V gene is TRBV5-1, the J gene TRBJ2-7; 8 bases match TRBD1. The V segment lost 1 base and the J segment 5 bases; nucleotides outside the gene matches: 5. Germline CDR1 SGHRS, CDR2 YFSETQ. The CDR3 covers 14 residues. The CDR3 loop is CASSLLTGGHEQYF. The CDR3, as DNA: TGCGCCAGCAGCTTGTTAACAGGGGGGCACGAGCAGTACTTC. Combining the CDR3 with reference TRBV5-1 and TRBJ2-7 gives the whole variable domain KAGVTQTPRYLIKTRGQQVTLSCSPISGHRSVSWYQQTPGQGLQFLFEYFSETQRNKGNFPGRFSGRQFSNSRSEMNVSTLELGDSALYLCASSLLTGGHEQYFGPGTRLTVT.

CDR3 residues: CASSPKRGQETQYF. DNA of the CDR3: TGTGCCAGCTCCCCTAAGCGGGGCCAAGAGACCCAGTACTTC. This rearrangement joins TRBV2 to TRBJ2-5; 7 nucleotides line up with TRBD2. This CDR3 is built from 14 residues. CDR1 and CDR2 from the germline V gene are SNHLY and FYNNEI. After removal of 8 bases from V and 1 base from J, the junction contained 7 bases not matched to a gene.

This clone was recorded once. This rearrangement joins TRBV15 to TRBJ2-2; 16 bases align to TRBD2. This CDR3 region has 19 residues. J gave up 6 bases and V 0 bases, and 7 bases lay outside the gene matches. The V gene's germline CDR1 is LNHNV and CDR2 YYDKDF (reference sequence). CDR3 protein: CATSREPGLAGGPAGELFF. As DNA, the CDR3 is TGTGCCACCAGCAGAGAACCGGGACTAGCGGGGGGGCCGGCCGGGGAGCTGTTTTTT.

The V and J genes are TRBV7-2 and TRBJ2-1; tentative D call: TRBD1 (5 bases). Trimming removed 5 bases from V and 10 bases from J, with 18 bases in between. The CDR3 covers 14 residues. Germline CDR1 and CDR2: SGHTA and FQGNSA. CDR3 sequence reads: CASSLRVLRAEQFF. The CDR3, as DNA: TGTGCCAGCAGCCTCAGGGTTCTACGAGCCGAGCAGTTCTTC.

The CDR3 nucleotides read TGTGCCAGCAGCTTATGGGGACAGGGTAACACCGGGGAGCTGTTTTTT. Translated: CASSLWGQGNTGELFF. The rearrangement uses TRBV5-6 and TRBJ2-2, with 9 nucleotides matching TRBD1. This CDR3 region has 16 residues. Germline V gives CDR1 SGHDT, CDR2 YYEEEE. With 2 bases clipped from V and 2 bases from J, the junction kept 4 bases outside the gene matches.

The table lists this clone with a count of one. The chain combines TRBV28 with TRBJ2-3; 13 bases line up with TRBD2. There are 17 residues in the CDR3. V dropped 5 bases and J dropped 2; count of bases not matched to a gene: 7. CDR1 is MDHEN and CDR2 is SYDVKM in the germline V gene. This chain's CDR3 is CASSAGLAGLHTDTQYF. The CDR3 DNA reads as TGTGCCAGCAGTGCGGGACTAGCGGGACTCCACACAGATACGCAGTATTTT.

The chain combines TRBV5-6 with TRBJ1-2; 7 bases match TRBD1. In germline, CDR1 is SGHDT, CDR2 YYEEEE. V dropped 4 bases and J dropped 7; count of bases not matched to a gene: 10. This CDR3 region has 14 residues. The CDR3 region is CASSLQTGWTGYTF. The CDR3 DNA is TGTGCCAGCAGCCTACAGACAGGGTGGACTGGCTACACCTTC.

V usage is TRBV15 and J usage is TRBJ2-5, with TRBD2 matching over 11 bases. The CDR3 is made up of 14 amino acids. Trimming took 8 bases from V and 5 from J; bases not matched to a gene: 7. Germline V gene lookup returns CDR1 LNHNV and CDR2 YYDKDF (reference sequence). The CDR3 nucleotides are TGTGCCACCGCCGCTAGCGGGGGGATCGAGACCCAGTACTTC. Encoded protein: CATAASGGIETQYF.

The V gene is TRBV28, the J gene TRBJ1-2, with unresolved D. The CDR3 has 14 amino acids. Looked up from germline, CDR1 is MDHEN and CDR2 is SYDVKM. With 1 base removed from V and 3 bases from J, the gap between germline ends came to 9 bases. The chain's CDR3 is CASSLYSEYYGYTF. CDR3 DNA: TGTGCCAGCAGTTTATACTCTGAGTACTATGGCTACACCTTC.

The V call is TRBV19, the J call TRBJ1-3, with 7 positions matching TRBD1. The CDR3 length is 15 residues. V lost 5 bases to trimming and J lost 0 bases; unmatched junction nucleotides: 4. Germline CDR1 is LNHDA and CDR2 is SQIVND (reference sequence). The DNA for the CDR3 is TGTGCCAGTAGTCGACGGGACAGCTCTGGAAACACCATATATTTT. Protein: CASSRRDSSGNTIYF.

This clone is a singleton in its sample. The V and J genes are TRBV29-1 and TRBJ2-1, with D perhaps TRBD2 (5 bases). V lost 7 bases and J 0 bases, leaving 13 bases between the germline ends. The germline V gene encodes CDR1 SQVTM and CDR2 ANQGSEA. CDR3 length: 14 residues. The CDR3 protein is CSGTTRSSYNEQFF. In DNA, the CDR3 is TGCAGCGGAACTACTAGGAGCTCCTACAATGAGCAGTTCTTC.

This chain connects TRBV7-6 to TRBJ1-1; 8 positions match TRBD1. J lost 1 base, V lost 2 bases, and 6 bases had no gene match. CDR3 length equals 16 residues. CDR1 is SGHVS, CDR2 FNYEAQ, per germline. The CDR3 DNA sequence: TGTGCCAGCAGCTTATCTCCACAGGGGGGGAACACTGAAGCTTTCTTT. It is translated as CASSLSPQGGNTEAFF.

V is TRBV9 and J is TRBJ2-1; the D is unclear. The CDR3 has 15 amino acids. The germline V gene has CDR1 SGDLS and CDR2 YYNGEE. The V end was cut by 3 bases, the J end by 6 bases, with 16 bases between. The CDR3 loop reads CASSALVSHPNEQFF. The DNA for the CDR3 is TGTGCCAGCAGCGCTCTAGTGAGCCACCCCAATGAGCAGTTCTTC.

The chain links TRBV7-8 to TRBJ2-3, with no clear D. From germline, CDR1 is SGHVS and CDR2 FQNEAQ. V lost 3 bases to trimming and J lost 2 bases, with 12 bases between them. This CDR3 region has 15 residues. As DNA, the CDR3 is TGTGCCAGCAGCTTGTCAGTGGTTCCCACAGATACGCAGTATTTT. Protein sequence: CASSLSVVPTDTQYF.

In DNA, the CDR3 is TGTGCCAGCAGTCGGGGGGGGGACAGGAACTATGGCTACACCTTC. As protein: CASSRGGDRNYGYTF. This sequence joins TRBV6-6 and TRBJ1-2; 8 bases match TRBD1. The J segment lost 2 bases and the V segment lost 5 bases, leaving 7 bases of the junction unmatched. CDR1 is MNHNY, CDR2 SVGAGI, per germline (reference sequence). This CDR3 spans 15 amino acids.

This chain links TRBV6-5 with TRBJ2-7; 8 bases agree with TRBD2. Germline values: CDR1 MNHEY, CDR2 SVGAGI. The V segment lost 6 bases and the J segment 1 base; nucleotides outside the gene matches: 8. The CDR3 loop spans 15 amino acids. The CDR3 here is CASRTAGAPSYEQYV. DNA of the CDR3: TGTGCCAGCAGGACAGCGGGGGCACCATCCTACGAGCAGTACGTC.

This clone has only one observation. The V call is TRBV18, the J call TRBJ2-1; 10 nucleotides agree with TRBD2. This CDR3 has 15 amino acids. The germline gives CDR1 KGHSH, CDR2 LQKENI. V lost 3 bases to trimming and J lost 4 bases; unmatched junction nucleotides: 3. The DNA of the CDR3 is TGTGCCAGCTCACCCGGACTAGCGGATTACAATGAGCAGTTCTTC. Protein sequence: CASSPGLADYNEQFF.

There are a few counts of this clone. J is TRBJ1-5 and V is TRBV6-2 or TRBV6-3, with D hard to call. Trimming took 6 bases from V and 2 from J, leaving 8 bases between them. The germline CDR1 and CDR2 sequences are MNHEY and SVGEGT. This CDR3 region has 13 residues. The CDR3 DNA sequence: TGTGCCAGCAGCCCCCCCGGCAATCAGCCCCAGCATTTT. Its protein is CASSPPGNQPQHF.